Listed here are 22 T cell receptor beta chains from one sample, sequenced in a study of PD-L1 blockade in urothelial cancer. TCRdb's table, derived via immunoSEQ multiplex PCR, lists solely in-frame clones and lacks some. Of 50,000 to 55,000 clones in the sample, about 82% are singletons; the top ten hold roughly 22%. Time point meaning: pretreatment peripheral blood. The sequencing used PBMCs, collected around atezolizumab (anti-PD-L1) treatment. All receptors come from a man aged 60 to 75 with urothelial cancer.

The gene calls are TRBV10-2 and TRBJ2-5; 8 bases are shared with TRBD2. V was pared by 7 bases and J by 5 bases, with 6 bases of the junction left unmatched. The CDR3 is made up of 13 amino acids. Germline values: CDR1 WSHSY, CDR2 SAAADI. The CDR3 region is CASKVGGGETQYF. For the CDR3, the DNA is TGCGCCAGCAAGGTGGGCGGGGGGGAGACCCAGTACTTC.

The CDR3, as DNA: TGTGCCAGTAGCCCGCCGGGACAGGAGCCCTACGAGCAGTACTTC. Protein sequence: CASSPPGQEPYEQYF. The rearrangement links TRBV19 to TRBJ2-7; 8 bases fit TRBD1. The V segment lost 6 bases and the J segment 2 bases; nucleotides outside the gene matches: 9. This CDR3 contains 15 residues. The germline V gene encodes CDR1 LNHDA and CDR2 SQIVND (reference sequence).

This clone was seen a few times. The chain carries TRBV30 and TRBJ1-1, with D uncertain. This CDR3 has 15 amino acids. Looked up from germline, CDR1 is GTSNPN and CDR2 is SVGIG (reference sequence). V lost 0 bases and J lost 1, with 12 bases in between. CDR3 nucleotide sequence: TGTGCCTGGAGTGTCGGAGGGAATGGGAACACTGAAGCTTTCTTT. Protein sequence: CAWSVGGNGNTEAFF. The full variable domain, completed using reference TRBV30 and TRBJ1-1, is SQTIHQWPATLVQPVGSPLSLECTVEGTSNPNLYWYRQAAGRGLQLLFYSVGIGQISSEVPQNLSASRPQDRQFILSSKKLLLSDSGFYLCAWSVGGNGNTEAFFGQGTRLTVV.

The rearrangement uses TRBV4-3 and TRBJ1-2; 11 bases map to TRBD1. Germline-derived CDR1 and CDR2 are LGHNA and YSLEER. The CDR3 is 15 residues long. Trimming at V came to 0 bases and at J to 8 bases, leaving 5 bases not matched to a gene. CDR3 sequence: CASSQERDRGTGYTF. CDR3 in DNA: TGCGCCAGCAGCCAAGAACGGGACAGGGGGACCGGCTACACCTTC.

The CDR3: CASSREGQGSTEAFF. The CDR3, as DNA: TGCGCCAGCAGCCGAGAAGGACAGGGGTCCACTGAAGCTTTCTTT. The V call is TRBV4-3, the J call TRBJ1-1, with 9 nucleotides matching TRBD1. This CDR3 is built from 15 residues. From germline, CDR1 is LGHNA and CDR2 YSLEER. With V trimmed by 4 bases and J by 4 bases, 7 bases remained unmatched.

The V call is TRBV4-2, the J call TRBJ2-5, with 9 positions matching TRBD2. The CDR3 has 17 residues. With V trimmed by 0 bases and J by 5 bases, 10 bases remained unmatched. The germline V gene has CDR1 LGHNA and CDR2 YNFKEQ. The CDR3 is CASSQEMGSGGRETQYF. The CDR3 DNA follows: TGTGCCAGCAGCCAAGAAATGGGTAGCGGGGGCCGGGAGACCCAGTACTTC.

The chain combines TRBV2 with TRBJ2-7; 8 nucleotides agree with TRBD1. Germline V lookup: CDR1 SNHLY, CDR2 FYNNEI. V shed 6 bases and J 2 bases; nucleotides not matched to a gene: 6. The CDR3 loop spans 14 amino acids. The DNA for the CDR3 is TGTGCCAGCAGCGCCTGGACAGGGACCTACGAGCAGTACTTC. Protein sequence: CASSAWTGTYEQYF.

CDR3 sequence: CASSSDQGQPQHF. CDR3 nucleotides: TGCGCCAGCAGCTCTGACCAGGGTCAGCCCCAGCATTTT. The chain recombines TRBV5-1 with TRBJ1-5; D may be TRBD1 (5 bases). CDR1 and CDR2 (germline): SGHRS, YFSETQ. The CDR3 runs to 13 residues. Trimming removed 3 bases from V and 6 bases from J, with 10 bases in between.

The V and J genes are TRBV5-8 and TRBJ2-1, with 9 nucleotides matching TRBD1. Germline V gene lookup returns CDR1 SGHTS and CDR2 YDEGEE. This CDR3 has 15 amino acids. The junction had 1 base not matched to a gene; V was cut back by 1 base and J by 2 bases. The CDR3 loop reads CASSLTGGAYNEQFF. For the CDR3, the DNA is TGTGCCAGCAGCTTGACAGGGGGCGCCTACAATGAGCAGTTCTTC.

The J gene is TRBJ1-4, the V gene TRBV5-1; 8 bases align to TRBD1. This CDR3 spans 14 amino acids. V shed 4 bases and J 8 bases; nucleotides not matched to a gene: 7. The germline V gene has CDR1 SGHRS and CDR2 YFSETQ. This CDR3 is CASSPWTGREKLFF. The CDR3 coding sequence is TGCGCCAGCAGCCCCTGGACAGGGAGGGAAAAACTGTTTTTT.

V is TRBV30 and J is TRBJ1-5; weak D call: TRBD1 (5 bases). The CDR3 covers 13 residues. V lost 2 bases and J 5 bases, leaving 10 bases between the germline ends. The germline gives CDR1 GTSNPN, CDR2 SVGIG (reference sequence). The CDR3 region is CAWSLGLDQPQHF. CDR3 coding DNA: TGTGCCTGGAGTTTGGGGCTAGATCAGCCCCAGCATTTT.

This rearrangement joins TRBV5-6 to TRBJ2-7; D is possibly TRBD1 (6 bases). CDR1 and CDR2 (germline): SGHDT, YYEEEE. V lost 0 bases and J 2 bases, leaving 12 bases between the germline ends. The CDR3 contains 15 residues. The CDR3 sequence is CASSLGQVKTYEQYF. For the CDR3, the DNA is TGTGCCAGCAGCTTGGGACAGGTGAAGACCTACGAGCAGTACTTC.

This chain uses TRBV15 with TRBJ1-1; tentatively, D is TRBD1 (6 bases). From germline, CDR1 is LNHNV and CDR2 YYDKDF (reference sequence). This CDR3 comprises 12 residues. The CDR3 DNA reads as TGTGGGTCAGGGGATCGGGACACTGAAGCTTTCTTT. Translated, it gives CGSGDRDTEAFF.

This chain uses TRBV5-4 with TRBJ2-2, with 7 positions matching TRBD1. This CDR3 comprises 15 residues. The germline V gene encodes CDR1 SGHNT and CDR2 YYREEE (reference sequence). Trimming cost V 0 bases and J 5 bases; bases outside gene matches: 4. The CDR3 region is CASSLGQGTTGELFF. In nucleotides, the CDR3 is TGTGCCAGCAGCTTGGGACAGGGAACGACCGGGGAGCTGTTTTTT.

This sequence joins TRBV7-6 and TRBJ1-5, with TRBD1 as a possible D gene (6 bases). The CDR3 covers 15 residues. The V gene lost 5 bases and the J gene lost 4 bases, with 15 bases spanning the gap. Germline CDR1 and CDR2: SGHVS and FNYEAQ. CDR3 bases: TGTGCCAGCAGCCCAGGTGGGGGCTGGAATCAGCCCCAGCATTTT. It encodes CASSPGGGWNQPQHF.

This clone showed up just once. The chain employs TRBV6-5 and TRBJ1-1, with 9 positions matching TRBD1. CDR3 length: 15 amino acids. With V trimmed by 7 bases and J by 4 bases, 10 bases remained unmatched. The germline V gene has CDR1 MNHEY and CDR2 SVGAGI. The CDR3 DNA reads TGTGCCAGCAACTACGGGACAGGGAGAATCACTGAAGCTTTCTTT. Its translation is CASNYGTGRITEAFF.

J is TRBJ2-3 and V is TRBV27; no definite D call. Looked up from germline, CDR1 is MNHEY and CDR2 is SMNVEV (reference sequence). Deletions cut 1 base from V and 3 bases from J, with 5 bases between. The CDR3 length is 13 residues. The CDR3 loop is CASSLYGTDTQYF. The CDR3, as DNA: TGTGCCAGCAGTTTATACGGGACAGATACGCAGTATTTT.

CDR3 DNA sequence: TGCGCCAGCAGTGAGCCGAACTTTAGCTATGGCTACACCTTC. Protein: CASSEPNFSYGYTF. The chain employs TRBV10-2 and TRBJ1-2; no clear D. V lost 2 bases to trimming and J lost 4 bases, with 11 bases between them. Germline CDR1 and CDR2: WSHSY and SAAADI. The CDR3 length is 14 residues.

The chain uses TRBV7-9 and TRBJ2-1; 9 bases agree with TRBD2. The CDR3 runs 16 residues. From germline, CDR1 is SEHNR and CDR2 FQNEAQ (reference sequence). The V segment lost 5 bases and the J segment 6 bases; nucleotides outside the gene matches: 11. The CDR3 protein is CASSPRIAGEFNEQFF. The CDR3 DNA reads TGTGCCAGCAGCCCCCGGATAGCGGGAGAGTTCAATGAGCAGTTCTTC.

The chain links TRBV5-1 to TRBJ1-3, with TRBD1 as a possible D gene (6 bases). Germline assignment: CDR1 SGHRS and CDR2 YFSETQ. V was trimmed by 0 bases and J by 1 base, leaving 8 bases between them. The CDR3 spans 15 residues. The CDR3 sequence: CASSLVGASGNTIYF. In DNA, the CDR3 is TGCGCCAGCAGCTTGGTGGGGGCATCTGGAAACACCATATATTTT.

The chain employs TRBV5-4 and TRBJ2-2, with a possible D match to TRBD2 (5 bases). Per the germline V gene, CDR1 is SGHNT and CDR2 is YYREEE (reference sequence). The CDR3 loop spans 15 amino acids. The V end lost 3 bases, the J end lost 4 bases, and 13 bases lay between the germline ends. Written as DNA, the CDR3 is TGTGCCAGCAGCTACGGCCGGGGAAGCACCGGGGAGCTGTTTTTT. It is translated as CASSYGRGSTGELFF.

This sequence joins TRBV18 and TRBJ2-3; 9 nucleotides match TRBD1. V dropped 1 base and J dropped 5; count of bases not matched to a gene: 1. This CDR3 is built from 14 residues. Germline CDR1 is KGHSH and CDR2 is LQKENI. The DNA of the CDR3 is TGTGCCAGCTCACCACGGACAGGGGAAGATACGCAGTATTTT. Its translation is CASSPRTGEDTQYF.